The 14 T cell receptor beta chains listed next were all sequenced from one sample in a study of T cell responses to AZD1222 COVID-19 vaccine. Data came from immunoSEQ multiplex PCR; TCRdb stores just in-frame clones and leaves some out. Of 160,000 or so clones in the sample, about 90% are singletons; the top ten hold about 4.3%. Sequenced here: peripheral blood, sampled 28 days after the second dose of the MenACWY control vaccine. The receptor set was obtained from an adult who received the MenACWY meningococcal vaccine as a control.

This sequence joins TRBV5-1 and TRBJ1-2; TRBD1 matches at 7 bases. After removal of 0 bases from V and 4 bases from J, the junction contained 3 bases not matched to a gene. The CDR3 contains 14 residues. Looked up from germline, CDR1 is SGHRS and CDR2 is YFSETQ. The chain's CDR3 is CASSLGGQLYGYTF. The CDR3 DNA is TGCGCCAGCAGCTTGGGGGGACAGCTCTATGGCTACACCTTC.

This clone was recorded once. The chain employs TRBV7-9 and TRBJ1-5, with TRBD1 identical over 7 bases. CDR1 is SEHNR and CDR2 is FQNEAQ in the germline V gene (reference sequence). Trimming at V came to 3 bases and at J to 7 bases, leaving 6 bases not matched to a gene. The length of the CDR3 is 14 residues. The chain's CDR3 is CASSLGTEGQPQHF. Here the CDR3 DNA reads TGTGCCAGCAGCTTGGGGACAGAGGGACAGCCCCAGCATTTT.

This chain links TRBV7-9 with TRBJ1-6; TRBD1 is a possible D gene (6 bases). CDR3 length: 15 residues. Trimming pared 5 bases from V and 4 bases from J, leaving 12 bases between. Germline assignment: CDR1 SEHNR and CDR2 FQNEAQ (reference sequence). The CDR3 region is CASSPGAPYNSPLHF. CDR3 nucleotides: TGTGCCAGCAGCCCAGGGGCCCCTTATAATTCACCCCTCCACTTT.

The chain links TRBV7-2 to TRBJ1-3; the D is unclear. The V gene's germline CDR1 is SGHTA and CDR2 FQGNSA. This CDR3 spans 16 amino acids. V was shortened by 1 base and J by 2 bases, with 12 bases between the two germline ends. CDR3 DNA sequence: TGTGCCAGCAGCTTAGTGTTTGAGACAACTGGAAACACCATATATTTT. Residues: CASSLVFETTGNTIYF.

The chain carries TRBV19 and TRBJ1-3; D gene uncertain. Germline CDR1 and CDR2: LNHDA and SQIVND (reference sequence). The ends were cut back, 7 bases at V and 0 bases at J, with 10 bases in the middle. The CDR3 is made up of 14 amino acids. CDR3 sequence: CASKDPSSGNTIYF. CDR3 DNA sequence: TGTGCCAGTAAGGATCCTTCCTCTGGAAACACCATATATTTT.

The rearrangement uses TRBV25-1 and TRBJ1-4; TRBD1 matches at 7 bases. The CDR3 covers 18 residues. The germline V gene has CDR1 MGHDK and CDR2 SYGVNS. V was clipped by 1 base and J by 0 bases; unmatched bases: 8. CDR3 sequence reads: CASSEFDGTVATNEKLFF. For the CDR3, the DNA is TGTGCCAGCAGTGAATTCGATGGGACAGTTGCAACTAATGAAAAACTGTTTTTT.

The CDR3 DNA follows: TGTGCCAGCAGTTACGGGAGGAATAGCAATCAGCCCCAGCATTTT. This gives the protein CASSYGRNSNQPQHF. V gene TRBV6-6 combines with J gene TRBJ1-5, with no clear D. Trimming took off 2 bases at V and 0 bases at J, with 8 bases between the two ends. CDR1 is MNHNY, CDR2 SVGAGI, per germline (reference sequence). The CDR3 extends over 15 amino acids.

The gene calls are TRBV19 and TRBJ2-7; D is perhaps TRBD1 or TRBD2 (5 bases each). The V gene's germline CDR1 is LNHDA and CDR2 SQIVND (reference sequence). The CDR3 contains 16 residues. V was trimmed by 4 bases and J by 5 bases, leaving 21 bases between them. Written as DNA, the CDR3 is TGTGCCAGTAGTACGGGGTGGGGGATCGGTTGGAACGAGCAGTACTTC. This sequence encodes CASSTGWGIGWNEQYF.

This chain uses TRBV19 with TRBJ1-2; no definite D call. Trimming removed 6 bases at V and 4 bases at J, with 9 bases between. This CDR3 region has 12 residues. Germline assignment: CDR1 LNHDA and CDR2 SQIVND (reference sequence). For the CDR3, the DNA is TGTGCCAGTAGCGAGGGAGTCTATGGCTACACCTTC. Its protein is CASSEGVYGYTF.

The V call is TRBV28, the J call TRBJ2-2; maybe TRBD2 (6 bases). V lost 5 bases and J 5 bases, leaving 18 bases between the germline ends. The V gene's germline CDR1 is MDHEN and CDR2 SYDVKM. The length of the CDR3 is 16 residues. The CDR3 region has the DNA TGTGCCAGCAGTACATCCTCTGGGGGGAGGACCGGGGAGCTGTTTTTT. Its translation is CASSTSSGGRTGELFF.

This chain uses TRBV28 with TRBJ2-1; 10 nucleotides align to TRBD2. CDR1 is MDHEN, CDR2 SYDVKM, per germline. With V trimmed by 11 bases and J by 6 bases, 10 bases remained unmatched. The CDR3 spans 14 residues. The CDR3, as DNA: TGTGCCGCTAGCGGGAGTCCCCTACGCAATGAGCAGTTCTTC. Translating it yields CAASGSPLRNEQFF.

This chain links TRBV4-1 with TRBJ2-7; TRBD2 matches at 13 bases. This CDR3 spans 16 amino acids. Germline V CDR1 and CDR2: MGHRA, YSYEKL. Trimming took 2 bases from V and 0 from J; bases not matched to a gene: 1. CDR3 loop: CASSQRTSGSSYEQYF. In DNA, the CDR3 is TGCGCCAGCAGCCAACGGACTAGCGGGAGCTCCTACGAGCAGTACTTC.

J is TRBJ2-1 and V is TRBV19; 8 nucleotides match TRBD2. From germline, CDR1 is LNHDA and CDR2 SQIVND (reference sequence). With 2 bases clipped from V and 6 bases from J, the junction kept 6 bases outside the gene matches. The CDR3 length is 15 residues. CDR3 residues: CASSINGRALNEQFF. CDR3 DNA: TGTGCCAGTAGTATAAACGGGAGGGCCCTCAATGAGCAGTTCTTC.

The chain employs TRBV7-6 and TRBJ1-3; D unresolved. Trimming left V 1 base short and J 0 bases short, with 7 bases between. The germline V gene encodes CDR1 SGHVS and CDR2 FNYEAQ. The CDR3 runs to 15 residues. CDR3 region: CASSLGFHSGNTIYF. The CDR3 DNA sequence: TGTGCCAGCAGCTTAGGCTTTCACTCTGGAAACACCATATATTTT.